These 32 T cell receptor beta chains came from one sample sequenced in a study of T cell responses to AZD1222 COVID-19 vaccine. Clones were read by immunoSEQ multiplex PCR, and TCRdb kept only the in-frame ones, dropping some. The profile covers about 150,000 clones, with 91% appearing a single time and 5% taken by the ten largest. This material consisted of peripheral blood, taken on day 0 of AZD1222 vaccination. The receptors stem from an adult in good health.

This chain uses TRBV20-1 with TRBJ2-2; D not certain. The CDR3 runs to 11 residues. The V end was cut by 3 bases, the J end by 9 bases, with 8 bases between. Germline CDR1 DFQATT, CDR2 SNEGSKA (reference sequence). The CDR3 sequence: CSASRRRELFF. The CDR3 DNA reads TGCAGTGCTAGTCGTCGTCGGGAGCTGTTTTTT.

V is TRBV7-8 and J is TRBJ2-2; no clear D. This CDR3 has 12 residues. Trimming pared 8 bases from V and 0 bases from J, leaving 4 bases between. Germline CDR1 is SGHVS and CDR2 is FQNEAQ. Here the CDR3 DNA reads TGTGCCAGCCGAACGAACACCGGGGAGCTGTTTTTT. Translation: CASRTNTGELFF. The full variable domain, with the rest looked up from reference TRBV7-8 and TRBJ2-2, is GAGVSQSPRYKVAKRGQDVALRCDPISGHVSLFWYQQALGQGPEFLTYFQNEAQLDKSGLPSDRFFAERPEGSVSTLKIQRTQQEDSAVYLCASRTNTGELFFGEGSRLTVL.

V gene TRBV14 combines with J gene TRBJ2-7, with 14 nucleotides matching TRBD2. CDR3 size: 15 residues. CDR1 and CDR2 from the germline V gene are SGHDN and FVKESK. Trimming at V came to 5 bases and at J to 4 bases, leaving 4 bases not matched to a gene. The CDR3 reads CASSTGLAGGYEQYF. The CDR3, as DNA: TGTGCCAGCAGCACAGGACTAGCGGGAGGTTACGAGCAGTACTTC. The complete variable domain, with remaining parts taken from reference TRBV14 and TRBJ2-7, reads EAGVTQFPSHSVIEKGQTVTLRCDPISGHDNLYWYRRVMGKEIKFLLHFVKESKQDESGMPNNRFLAERTGGTYSTLKVQPAELEDSGVYFCASSTGLAGGYEQYFGPGTRLTVT.

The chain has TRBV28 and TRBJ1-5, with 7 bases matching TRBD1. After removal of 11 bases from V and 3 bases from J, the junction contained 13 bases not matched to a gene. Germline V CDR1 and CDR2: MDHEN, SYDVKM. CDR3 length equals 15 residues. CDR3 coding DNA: TGTGCCGCCAGGGGGACAGTATCTTCCAATCAGCCCCAGCATTTT. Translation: CAARGTVSSNQPQHF.

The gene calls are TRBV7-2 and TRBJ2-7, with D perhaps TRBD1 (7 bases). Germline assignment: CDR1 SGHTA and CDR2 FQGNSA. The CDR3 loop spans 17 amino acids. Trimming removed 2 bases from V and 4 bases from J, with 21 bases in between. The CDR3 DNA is TGTGCCAGCAGCTTACAGGGGGGTCCTCGCGTGAGATACGAGCAGTACTTC. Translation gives CASSLQGGPRVRYEQYF.

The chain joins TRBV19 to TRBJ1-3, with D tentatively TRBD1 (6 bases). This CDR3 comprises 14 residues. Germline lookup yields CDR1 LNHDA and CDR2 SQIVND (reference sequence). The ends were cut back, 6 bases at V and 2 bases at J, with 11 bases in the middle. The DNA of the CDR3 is TGTGCCAGTAGACAACAGGGTCCTGGAAACACCATATATTTT. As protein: CASRQQGPGNTIYF. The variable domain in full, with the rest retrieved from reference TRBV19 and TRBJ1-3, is DGGITQSPKYLFRKEGQNVTLSCEQNLNHDAMYWYRQDPGQGLRLIYYSQIVNDFQKGDIAEGYSVSREKKESFPLTVTSAQKNPTAFYLCASRQQGPGNTIYFGEGSWLTVV.

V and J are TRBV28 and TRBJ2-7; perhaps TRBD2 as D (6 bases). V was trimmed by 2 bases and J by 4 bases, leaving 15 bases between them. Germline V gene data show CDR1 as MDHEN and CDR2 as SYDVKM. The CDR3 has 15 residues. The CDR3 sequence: CASSLIGTGGYEQYF. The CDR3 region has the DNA TGTGCCAGCAGTTTAATAGGGACCGGAGGGTACGAGCAGTACTTC.

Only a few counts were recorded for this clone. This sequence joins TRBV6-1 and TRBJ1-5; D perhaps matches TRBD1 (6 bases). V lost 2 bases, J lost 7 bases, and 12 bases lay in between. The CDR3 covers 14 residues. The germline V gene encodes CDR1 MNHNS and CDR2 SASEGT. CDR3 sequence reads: CASSEPRGAQPQHF. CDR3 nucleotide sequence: TGTGCCAGCAGTGAACCCAGGGGAGCCCAGCCCCAGCATTTT.

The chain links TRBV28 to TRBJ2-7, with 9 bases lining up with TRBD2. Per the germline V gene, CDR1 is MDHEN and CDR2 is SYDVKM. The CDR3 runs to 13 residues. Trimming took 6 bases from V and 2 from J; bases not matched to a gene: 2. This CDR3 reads CASRRGGTYEQYF. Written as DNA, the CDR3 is TGTGCCAGCAGGCGGGGGGGGACCTACGAGCAGTACTTC.

This CDR3 reads CASSMGQGANYGYTF. The CDR3 coding sequence is TGTGCCAGTAGTATGGGACAGGGGGCGAACTATGGCTACACCTTC. The chain recombines TRBV19 with TRBJ1-2, with 12 bases identical to TRBD1. Germline V lookup: CDR1 LNHDA, CDR2 SQIVND (reference sequence). The CDR3 totals 15 residues. J lost 2 bases, V lost 3 bases, and 1 base had no gene match.

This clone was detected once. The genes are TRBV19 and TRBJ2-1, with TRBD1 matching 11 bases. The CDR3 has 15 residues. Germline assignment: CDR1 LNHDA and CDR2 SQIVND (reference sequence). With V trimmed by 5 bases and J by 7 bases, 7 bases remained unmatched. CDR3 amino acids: CASSPRDRGLNEQFF. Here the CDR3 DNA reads TGTGCCAGTAGTCCCCGGGACAGGGGGTTGAATGAGCAGTTCTTC.

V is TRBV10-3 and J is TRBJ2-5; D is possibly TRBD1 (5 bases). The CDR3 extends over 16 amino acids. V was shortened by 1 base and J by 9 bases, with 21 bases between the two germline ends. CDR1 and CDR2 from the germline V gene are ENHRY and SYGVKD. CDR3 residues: CAISEYGPSPRVAQYF. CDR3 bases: TGTGCCATCAGTGAGTATGGCCCAAGCCCCAGGGTGGCCCAGTACTTC.

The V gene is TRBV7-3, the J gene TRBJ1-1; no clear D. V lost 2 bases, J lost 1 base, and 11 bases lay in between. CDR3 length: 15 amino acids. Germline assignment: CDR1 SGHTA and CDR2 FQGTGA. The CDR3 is CASSLQGSANTEAFF. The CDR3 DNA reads TGTGCCAGCAGCTTACAAGGGTCGGCGAACACTGAAGCTTTCTTT.

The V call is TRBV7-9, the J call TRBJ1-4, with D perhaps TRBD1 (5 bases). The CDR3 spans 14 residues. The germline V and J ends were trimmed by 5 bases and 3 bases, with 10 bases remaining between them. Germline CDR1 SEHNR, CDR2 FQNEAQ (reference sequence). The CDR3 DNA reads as TGTGCCAGCAGCACGGGCAGGGCTAATGAAAAACTGTTTTTT. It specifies CASSTGRANEKLFF.

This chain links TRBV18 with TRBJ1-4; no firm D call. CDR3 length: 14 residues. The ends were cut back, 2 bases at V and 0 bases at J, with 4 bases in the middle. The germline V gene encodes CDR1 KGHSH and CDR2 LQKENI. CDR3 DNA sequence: TGTGCCAGCTCACCAGGGGCAACTAATGAAAAACTGTTTTTT. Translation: CASSPGATNEKLFF.

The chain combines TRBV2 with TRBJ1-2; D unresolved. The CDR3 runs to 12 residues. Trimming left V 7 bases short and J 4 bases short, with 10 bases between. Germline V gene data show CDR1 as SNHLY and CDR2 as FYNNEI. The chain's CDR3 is CASTQESYGYTF. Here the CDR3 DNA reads TGTGCCAGCACCCAGGAGTCCTATGGCTACACCTTC.

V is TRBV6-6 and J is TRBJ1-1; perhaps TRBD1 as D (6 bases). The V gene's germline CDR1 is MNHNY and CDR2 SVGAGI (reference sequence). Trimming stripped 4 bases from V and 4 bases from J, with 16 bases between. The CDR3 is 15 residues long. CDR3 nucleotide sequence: TGTGCCAGCAGTTCAAGGGGGGCGTCGGGCACTGAAGCTTTCTTT. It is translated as CASSSRGASGTEAFF.

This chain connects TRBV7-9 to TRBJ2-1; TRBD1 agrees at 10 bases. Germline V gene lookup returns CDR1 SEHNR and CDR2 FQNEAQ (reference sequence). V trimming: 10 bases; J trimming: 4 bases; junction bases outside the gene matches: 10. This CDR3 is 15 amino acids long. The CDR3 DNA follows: TGTGCCACCTCGATGACAGGGGGCCTGTACAATGAGCAGTTCTTC. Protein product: CATSMTGGLYNEQFF.

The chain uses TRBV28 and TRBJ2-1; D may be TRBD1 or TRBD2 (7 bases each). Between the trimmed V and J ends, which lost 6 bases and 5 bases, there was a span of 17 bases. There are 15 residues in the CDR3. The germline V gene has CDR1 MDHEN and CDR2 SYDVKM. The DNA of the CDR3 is TGTGCCAGCAGAGGGAGGGACAGCCTCGACAATGAGCAGTTCTTC. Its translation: CASRGRDSLDNEQFF. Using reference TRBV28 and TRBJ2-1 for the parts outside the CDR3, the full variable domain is DVKVTQSSRYLVKRTGEKVFLECVQDMDHENMFWYRQDPGLGLRLIYFSYDVKMKEKGDIPEGYSVSREKKERFSLILESASTNQTSMYLCASRGRDSLDNEQFFGPGTRLTVL.

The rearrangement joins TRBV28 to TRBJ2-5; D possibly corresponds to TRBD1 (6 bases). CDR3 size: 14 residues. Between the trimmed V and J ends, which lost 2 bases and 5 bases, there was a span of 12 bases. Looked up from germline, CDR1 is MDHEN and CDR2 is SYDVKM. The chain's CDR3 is CASSLPRGQETQYF. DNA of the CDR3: TGTGCCAGCAGTTTACCCAGGGGCCAGGAGACCCAGTACTTC.

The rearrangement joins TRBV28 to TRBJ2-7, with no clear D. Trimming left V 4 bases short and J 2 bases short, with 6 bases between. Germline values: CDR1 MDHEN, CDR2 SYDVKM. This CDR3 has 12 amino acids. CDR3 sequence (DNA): TGTGCCAGCAGTTCTGGGACCTACGAGCAGTACTTC. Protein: CASSSGTYEQYF.

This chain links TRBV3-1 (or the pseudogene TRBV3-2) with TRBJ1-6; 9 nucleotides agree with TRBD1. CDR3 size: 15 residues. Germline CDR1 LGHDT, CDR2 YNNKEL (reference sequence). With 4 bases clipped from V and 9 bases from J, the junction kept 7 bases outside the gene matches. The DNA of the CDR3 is TGTGCCAGCAGCCGCTCGGCGGACAGGGGTTCACCCCTCCACTTT. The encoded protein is CASSRSADRGSPLHF.

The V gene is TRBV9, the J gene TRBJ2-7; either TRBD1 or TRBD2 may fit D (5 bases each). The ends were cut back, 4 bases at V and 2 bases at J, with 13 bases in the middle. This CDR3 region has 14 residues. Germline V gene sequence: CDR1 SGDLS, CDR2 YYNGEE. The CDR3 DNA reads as TGTGCCAGCAGCCCCGGGGACCGCCCCTACGAGCAGTACTTC. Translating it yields CASSPGDRPYEQYF.

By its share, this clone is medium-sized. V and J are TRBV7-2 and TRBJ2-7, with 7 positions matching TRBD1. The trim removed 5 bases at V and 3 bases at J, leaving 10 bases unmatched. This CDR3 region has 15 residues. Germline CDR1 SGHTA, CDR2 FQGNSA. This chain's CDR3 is CASSAQTGLNYEQYF. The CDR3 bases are TGTGCCAGCAGCGCCCAGACAGGGCTTAACTACGAGCAGTACTTC.

CDR3 nucleotides: TGTGCCAGCAGCGTAGATTGGGGCAATCAGCCCCAGCATTTT. This gives the protein CASSVDWGNQPQHF. This rearrangement joins TRBV9 to TRBJ1-5; D gene unclear. Germline CDR1 and CDR2: SGDLS and YYNGEE. V lost 0 bases and J 2 bases, leaving 6 bases between the germline ends. The CDR3 covers 14 residues.

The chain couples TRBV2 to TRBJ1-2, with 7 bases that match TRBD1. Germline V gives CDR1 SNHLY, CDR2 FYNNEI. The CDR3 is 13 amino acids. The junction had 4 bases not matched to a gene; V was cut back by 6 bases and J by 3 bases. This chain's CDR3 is CASSQGVDYGYTF. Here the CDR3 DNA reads TGTGCCAGCAGCCAGGGGGTCGACTATGGCTACACCTTC. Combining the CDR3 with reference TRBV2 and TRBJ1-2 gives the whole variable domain EPEVTQTPSHQVTQMGQEVILRCVPISNHLYFYWYRQILGQKVEFLVSFYNNEISEKSEIFDDQFSVERPDGSNFTLKIRSTKLEDSAMYFCASSQGVDYGYTFGSGTRLTVV.

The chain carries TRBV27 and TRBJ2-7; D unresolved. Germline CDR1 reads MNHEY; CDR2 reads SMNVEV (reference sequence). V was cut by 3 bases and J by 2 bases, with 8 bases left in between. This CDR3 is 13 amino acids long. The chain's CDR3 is CASSLRGPYEQYF. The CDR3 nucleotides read TGTGCCAGCAGTTTGCGAGGCCCCTACGAGCAGTACTTC.

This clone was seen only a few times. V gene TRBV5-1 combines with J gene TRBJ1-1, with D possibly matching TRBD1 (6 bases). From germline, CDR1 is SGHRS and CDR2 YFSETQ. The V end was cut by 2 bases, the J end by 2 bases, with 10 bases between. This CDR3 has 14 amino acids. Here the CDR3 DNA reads TGCGCCAGCAGCTTTCAGGGGACTAACACTGAAGCTTTCTTT. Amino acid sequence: CASSFQGTNTEAFF.

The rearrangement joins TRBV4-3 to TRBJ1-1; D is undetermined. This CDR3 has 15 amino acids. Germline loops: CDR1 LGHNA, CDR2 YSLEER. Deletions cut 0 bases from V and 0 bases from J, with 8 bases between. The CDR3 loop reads CASSQERTMNTEAFF. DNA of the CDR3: TGCGCCAGCAGCCAAGAGCGGACCATGAACACTGAAGCTTTCTTT.

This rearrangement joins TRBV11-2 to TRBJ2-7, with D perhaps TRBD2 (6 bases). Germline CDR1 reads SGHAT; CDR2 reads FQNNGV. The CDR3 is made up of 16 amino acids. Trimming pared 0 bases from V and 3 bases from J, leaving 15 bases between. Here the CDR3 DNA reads TGTGCCAGCAGCTTAGATATTCAAAGCGGGCGCTACGAGCAGTACTTC. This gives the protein CASSLDIQSGRYEQYF.

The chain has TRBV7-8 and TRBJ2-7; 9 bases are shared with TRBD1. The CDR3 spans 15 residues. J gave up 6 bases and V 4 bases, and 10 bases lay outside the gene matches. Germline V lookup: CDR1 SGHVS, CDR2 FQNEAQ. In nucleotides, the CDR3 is TGTGCCAGCAGCTACTCCGGGACAGGGAGAGGCGAGCAGTACTTC. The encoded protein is CASSYSGTGRGEQYF.

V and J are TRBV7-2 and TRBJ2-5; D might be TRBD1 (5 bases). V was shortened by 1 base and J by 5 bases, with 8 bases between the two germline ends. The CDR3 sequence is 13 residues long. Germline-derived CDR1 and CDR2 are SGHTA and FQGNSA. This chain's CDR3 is CASSLVRDETQYF. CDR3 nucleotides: TGTGCCAGCAGCTTAGTCAGGGATGAGACCCAGTACTTC.